This is a list of T cell receptor beta chains from one sample in a study of T cells after yellow fever vaccination. TCRdb redid the calling of the 5' RACE reads with MiXCR, one entry per CDR3 protein. The sample comprises hundreds of thousands of distinct CDR3 sequences, 15% to 20% of which are singletons, and around 15% rests with the top ten. The sequencing used PBMCs, collected 15 days after the yellow fever booster vaccination. These receptors originate from a man between 25 and 39 years old who received the YFV17D yellow fever vaccine. Both conserved end residues are part of each CDR3. Size values are once, few and many counts, or a class for expanded clones, and some rows have none.

12 | TRBJ2-7 | few | TRBV6-7 | CASRRTYYEQYF
16 | TRBJ2-7 | few | TRBV9 | CASNPEHDGTSYEQYF
14 | TRBJ2-7 | few | TRBV12-3/TRBV12-4 | CASSFLGPGYEQYF
16 | TRBJ1-5 | few | TRBV24-1 | CATSGGSKVLGQPQHF
16 | TRBJ2-7 | . | TRBV2 | CASSPPLRDRNHEQYF
17 | TRBJ1-6 | few | TRBV3-1 | CASSRPPDRGSNSPLHF
13 | TRBJ2-7 | . | TRBV7-2 | CASSRPPTYEQYF
13 | TRBJ2-7 | . | TRBV11-3 | CASVTWDYYEQYF
13 | TRBJ2-1 | many | TRBV12-3/TRBV12-4 | CASTHPATDEQFF
17 | TRBJ2-1 | few | TRBV3-1 | CASSRTSGRPSYNEQFF
13 | TRBJ2-3 | few | TRBV5-6 | CASSLNFADTQYF
13 | TRBJ2-1 | . | TRBV7-2 | CASSSSAIGEQFF
16 | TRBJ2-5 | few | TRBV20-1 | CSARDRADPRQETQYF
15 | TRBJ2-7 | few | TRBV6-8 | CASSDKAQMSYEQYF
15 | TRBJ2-1 | few | TRBV4-3 | CASSQDSGGWNEQFF
14 | TRBJ2-3 | few | TRBV5-1 | CASSFGQATDTQYF
15 | TRBJ2-3 | . | TRBV20-1 | CSARERLAGLDTQYF
14 | TRBJ1-4 | . | TRBV5-1 | CASSFRASGEKLFF
13 | TRBJ1-1 | . | TRBV29-1 | CSVLPRAPAEAFF
18 | TRBJ2-7 | few | TRBV5-6 | CASSPGGPGIALAAEQYF
12 | TRBJ2-3 | . | TRBV15 | CATSRDVGTQYF
14 | TRBJ2-1 | . | TRBV20-1 | CSAWGGGSYNEQFF
13 | TRBJ2-1 | . | TRBV28 | CASSGAGQNEQFF
15 | TRBJ2-2 | few | TRBV7-2 | CASSRTLLVTGELFF
11 | TRBJ2-7 | . | TRBV6-6 | CASTPGYEQYF
14 | TRBJ2-5 | few | TRBV6-2/TRBV6-3 | CASSFGQAKETQYF
13 | TRBJ2-4 | many | TRBV14 | CASSPGPKNIQYF